This entry lists 25 T cell receptor beta chains sequenced from one sample in a study of T cells in Graves' hyperthyroidism and ophthalmopathy. TCR beta CDR3 sequences were amplified from RNA transcripts. A set of HTBI primers served as the primers for a first-round RT-PCR of the TCR CDR3. TCRdb used MiXCR to reprocess the multiplex PCR reads, holding one entry per CDR3 protein. The data contain some 510,000 distinct CDR3 sequences, about 45% of them seen just once; the ten biggest clones take up about 7.8%. What was sequenced was peripheral blood or thyroid tissue (not recorded which). These receptors were taken from a young woman with Graves' hyperthyroidism.

V usage is TRBV7-9 and J usage is TRBJ2-2; 12 bases map to TRBD2. The CDR3 length is 16 residues. J was trimmed by 2 bases and V by 5 bases; bases with no gene match: 3. Looked up from germline, CDR1 is SEHNR and CDR2 is FQNEAQ (reference sequence). CDR3 coding DNA: TGTGCCAGCAGCCACGGACTAGCGGGAAACACCGGGGAGCTGTTTTTT. It is translated as CASSHGLAGNTGELFF.

Concerning this clonotype: One junction end disagrees with the germline gene, perhaps due to a read error. V usage is TRBV7-9 and J usage is TRBJ2-6; weak D call: TRBD1 (5 bases). The CDR3 length is 15 residues. Germline CDR1 SEHNR, CDR2 FQNEAQ (reference sequence). CDR3 in DNA: TGCGCCAGCGCGACAGCAGGGTCTGGGGCCAACGTCCTGACTTTC. The encoded protein is CASATAGSGANVLTF.

The CDR3 loop is CASSSLTGVDGYTF. In DNA, the CDR3 is TGTGCCAGTAGTTCCCTGACAGGGGTGGATGGCTACACCTTC. J is TRBJ1-2 and V is TRBV19; 8 bases match TRBD1. Losses at the gene ends were 5 bases for V and 6 bases for J; bases not matched to a gene: 8. Germline CDR1 reads LNHDA; CDR2 reads SQIVND (reference sequence). The CDR3 sequence is 14 residues long.

The chain uses TRBV25-1 and TRBJ1-2; D uncertain. V shed 4 bases and J shed 8 bases, with 17 bases lying between them. Germline V lookup: CDR1 MGHDK, CDR2 SYGVNS. This CDR3 has 14 amino acids. CDR3 sequence reads: CASSATGFEEGYTF. The DNA of the CDR3 is TGTGCCAGCAGTGCTACGGGGTTCGAAGAGGGCTACACCTTC.

This clonotype was counted between two and nine times. This chain uses TRBV20-1 with TRBJ1-1; D is ambiguous. V was trimmed by 3 bases and J by 1 base, leaving 9 bases between them. The germline V gene encodes CDR1 DFQATT and CDR2 SNEGSKA (reference sequence). This CDR3 is built from 13 residues. The CDR3: CSASGSTNTEAFF. The CDR3 DNA is TGCAGTGCTAGCGGCAGCACGAACACTGAAGCTTTCTTT.

The table lists this clonotype with a few counts. The chain recombines TRBV5-1 with TRBJ2-7, with D perhaps TRBD1 (6 bases). Trimming removed 9 bases at V and 1 base at J, with 14 bases between. The germline CDR1 and CDR2 sequences are SGHRS and YFSETQ. This CDR3 is 13 amino acids long. The CDR3 reads CATPAGVSYEQYF. CDR3 in DNA: TGCGCCACTCCGGCAGGGGTTTCCTACGAGCAGTACTTC.

The chain combines TRBV25-1 with TRBJ1-1, with 7 bases that match TRBD1. Looked up from germline, CDR1 is MGHDK and CDR2 is SYGVNS. CDR3 length equals 11 residues. The CDR3 DNA is TGTGCTAGAGATGAGGGGGCCGAAGCTTTCTTT. The encoded protein is CARDEGAEAFF.

The rearrangement links TRBV29-1 to TRBJ1-6; a weak D match, TRBD1 (5 bases). The CDR3 contains 13 residues. CDR1 is SQVTM, CDR2 ANQGSEA, per germline. Trimming pared 4 bases from V and 6 bases from J, leaving 10 bases between. CDR3 DNA: TGCAGCGTTGTTCGGGACGTTAATTCACCCCTCCACTTT. This sequence encodes CSVVRDVNSPLHF. Supplemented by reference TRBV29-1 and TRBJ1-6, the full variable domain reads SAVISQKPSRDICQRGTSLTIQCQVDSQVTMMFWYRQQPGQSLTLIATANQGSEATYESGFVIDKFPISRPNLTFSTLTVSNMSPEDSSIYLCSVVRDVNSPLHFGNGTRLTVT.

This clonotype has more than one count but fewer than ten. The chain couples TRBV2 to TRBJ1-5, with D uncertain. Trimming removed 3 bases at V and 3 bases at J, with 9 bases between. The CDR3 spans 14 residues. The germline gives CDR1 SNHLY, CDR2 FYNNEI. CDR3 nucleotide sequence: TGTGCCAGCAGTGAGTCAGATTTCAATCAGCCCCAGCATTTT. Its translation is CASSESDFNQPQHF. Full variable domain (outside the CDR3, taken from reference TRBV2 and TRBJ1-5): EPEVTQTPSHQVTQMGQEVILRCVPISNHLYFYWYRQILGQKVEFLVSFYNNEISEKSEIFDDQFSVERPDGSNFTLKIRSTKLEDSAMYFCASSESDFNQPQHFGDGTRLSIL.

Of note for this clonotype: At one end, the junction sequence differs from germline, possibly due to a read error. The J gene is TRBJ1-4, the V gene TRBV20-1; D not certain. The CDR3 sequence is 15 residues long. CDR1 is DFQATT, CDR2 SNEGSKA, per germline (reference sequence). CDR3 amino acids: CSAPDPSGHNEKPFF. In DNA, the CDR3 is TGCAGTGCTCCCGATCCGTCTGGGCACAATGAAAAACCGTTTTTT.

The V gene is TRBV7-2, the J gene TRBJ1-1, with D possibly matching TRBD1 (5 bases). Germline lookup yields CDR1 SGHTA and CDR2 FQGNSA. The CDR3 covers 15 residues. The germline V and J ends were trimmed by 5 bases and 4 bases, with 17 bases remaining between them. The CDR3: CASSQALRGSTEAFF. In DNA form, the CDR3 reads TGTGCCAGCAGCCAAGCCCTACGGGGGAGCACTGAAGCTTTCTTT. The variable domain in full, with the rest retrieved from reference TRBV7-2 and TRBJ1-1, is GAGVSQSPSNKVTEKGKDVELRCDPISGHTALYWYRQSLGQGLEFLIYFQGNSAPDKSGLPSDRFSAERTGGSVSTLTIQRTQQEDSAVYLCASSQALRGSTEAFFGQGTRLTVV.

This clonotype was seen more than once but under ten times. The chain uses TRBV6-6 and TRBJ1-1, with 8 bases aligning to TRBD1. Germline V CDR1 and CDR2: MNHNY, SVGAGI (reference sequence). V lost 7 bases, J lost 0 bases, and 4 bases stayed unmatched. The CDR3 is 14 amino acids. Written as DNA, the CDR3 is TGTGCCAGCACGGACAGGGACATGAACACTGAAGCTTTCTTT. Its protein is CASTDRDMNTEAFF.

This clonotype was seen at least ten times. The rearrangement uses TRBV7-8 and TRBJ1-3; D is unclear. CDR1 is SGHVS, CDR2 FQNEAQ, per germline. This CDR3 spans 14 amino acids. V gave up 5 bases and J gave up 0 bases, with 8 bases separating them. CDR3 in DNA: TGTGCCAGCAGCGAACGTCTCTCTGGAAACACCATATATTTT. Translated: CASSERLSGNTIYF.

The chain links TRBV7-2 to TRBJ2-6, with no clear D. The CDR3 is made up of 16 amino acids. V lost 1 base to trimming and J lost 0 bases, with 7 bases between them. From germline, CDR1 is SGHTA and CDR2 FQGNSA. The chain's CDR3 is CASSLEPTSGANVLTF. Written as DNA, the CDR3 is TGTGCCAGCAGCTTAGAACCTACCTCTGGGGCCAACGTCCTGACTTTC.

The rearrangement links TRBV12-3 or TRBV12-4 to TRBJ1-2; a weak D match, TRBD1 (6 bases). V gave up 4 bases and J gave up 8 bases, with 17 bases separating them. The CDR3 sequence is 14 residues long. The CDR3 bases are TGTGCCAGCAGTTCTAGGGGGGCCTTACGGGGCTACACCTTC. Protein sequence: CASSSRGALRGYTF.

The gene calls are TRBV6-5 and TRBJ2-7; TRBD2 aligns across 9 bases. CDR1 and CDR2 (germline): MNHEY, SVGAGI. There are 15 residues in the CDR3. The V and J ends lost 2 bases and 4 bases, in that order; junction bases with no gene match: 6. CDR3 sequence reads: CASSYIAGVGYEQYF. The CDR3 DNA sequence: TGTGCCAGCAGTTACATAGCGGGAGTTGGGTACGAGCAGTACTTC.

This clonotype was detected many times. Here the CDR3 DNA reads TGTGCCAGCAGCTTAGTCGCCAGGCGCGCACCCCTCCACTTT. Its protein is CASSLVARRAPLHF. The chain is built from TRBV7-9 and TRBJ1-6; D is ambiguous. The germline V gene has CDR1 SEHNR and CDR2 FQNEAQ (reference sequence). V was trimmed by 1 base and J by 11 bases, leaving 12 bases between them. This CDR3 has 14 amino acids.

This clonotype appeared many times. CDR3 sequence (DNA): TGTGCCAGCAGCTTCAACTACGGGACAGGGAGGGCCCAGTACTTC. This translates into CASSFNYGTGRAQYF. The chain is built from TRBV7-6 and TRBJ2-5; TRBD1 matches at 9 bases. The CDR3 has 15 amino acids. The V and J ends lost 3 bases and 9 bases, in that order; junction bases with no gene match: 11. Germline CDR1 reads SGHVS; CDR2 reads FNYEAQ.

This clonotype was observed a handful of times. The chain combines TRBV7-9 with TRBJ2-5, with 7 bases lining up with TRBD2. V was clipped by 5 bases and J by 1 base; unmatched bases: 4. The CDR3 totals 14 residues. Germline V lookup: CDR1 SEHNR, CDR2 FQNEAQ (reference sequence). CDR3 nucleotides: TGTGCCAGCAGCACCGGACTAGTCCAAGAGACCCAGTACTTC. This translates into CASSTGLVQETQYF. The full variable domain, in which reference TRBV7-9 and TRBJ2-5 provide the parts outside the CDR3, is DTGVSQNPRHKITKRGQNVTFRCDPISEHNRLYWYRQTLGQGPEFLTYFQNEAQLEKSRLLSDRFSAERPKGSFSTLEIQRTEQGDSAMYLCASSTGLVQETQYFGPGTRLLVL.

This clonotype was found a few times. The rearrangement joins TRBV7-3 to TRBJ2-5, with no clear D. V gave up 5 bases and J gave up 3 bases, with 10 bases separating them. The V gene's germline CDR1 is SGHTA and CDR2 FQGTGA. The CDR3 totals 13 residues. DNA of the CDR3: TGTGCCAGCAGCCCCTCCCAGGAAGAGACCCAGTACTTC. Amino acid sequence: CASSPSQEETQYF.

The CDR3 DNA follows: TGCAGCGTACCGGGACAGGGGACTGGCTACACCTTC. Protein sequence: CSVPGQGTGYTF. The V and J genes are TRBV29-1 and TRBJ1-2, with 10 bases that match TRBD1. V gave up 6 bases and J gave up 7 bases; unmatched junction bases: 5. Germline V gene lookup returns CDR1 SQVTM and CDR2 ANQGSEA. The CDR3 length is 12 residues.

This clonotype was counted many times. This chain links TRBV25-1 with TRBJ1-4; D gene uncertain. Deletions cut 0 bases from V and 3 bases from J, with 5 bases between. This CDR3 is built from 14 residues. Per the germline V gene, CDR1 is MGHDK and CDR2 is SYGVNS. The CDR3 DNA follows: TGTGCCAGCAGTGAATATAGGGCTAATGAAAAACTGTTTTTT. As protein: CASSEYRANEKLFF.

The V call is TRBV28, the J call TRBJ1-6; perhaps TRBD1 as D (6 bases). With 6 bases removed from V and 5 bases from J, the gap between germline ends came to 14 bases. The V gene's germline CDR1 is MDHEN and CDR2 SYDVKM. The CDR3 spans 15 residues. CDR3: CASSFGEGDNSPLHF. CDR3 DNA: TGTGCCAGCAGCTTCGGCGAGGGGGATAATTCACCCCTCCACTTT. The full variable domain, its missing parts supplied by reference TRBV28 and TRBJ1-6, is DVKVTQSSRYLVKRTGEKVFLECVQDMDHENMFWYRQDPGLGLRLIYFSYDVKMKEKGDIPEGYSVSREKKERFSLILESASTNQTSMYLCASSFGEGDNSPLHFGNGTRLTVT.

This clonotype was observed a few times. The chain joins TRBV20-1 to TRBJ1-2; D remains unclear. The CDR3 consists of 15 residues. Looked up from germline, CDR1 is DFQATT and CDR2 is SNEGSKA (reference sequence). V was shortened by 0 bases and J by 3 bases, with 14 bases between the two germline ends. The CDR3: CSARDWASGDYGYTF. CDR3 DNA: TGCAGTGCTAGAGATTGGGCCAGCGGAGACTATGGCTACACCTTC.

The chain recombines TRBV29-1 with TRBJ1-2; 8 positions agree with TRBD1. The CDR3 covers 12 residues. V was pared by 7 bases and J by 6 bases, with 7 bases of the junction left unmatched. From germline, CDR1 is SQVTM and CDR2 ANQGSEA. The DNA of the CDR3 is TGCAGCGCAGCCAGGACAGGGCATGGCTACACCTTC. This translates into CSAARTGHGYTF. The complete variable domain, with remaining parts taken from reference TRBV29-1 and TRBJ1-2, reads SAVISQKPSRDICQRGTSLTIQCQVDSQVTMMFWYRQQPGQSLTLIATANQGSEATYESGFVIDKFPISRPNLTFSTLTVSNMSPEDSSIYLCSAARTGHGYTFGSGTRLTVV.